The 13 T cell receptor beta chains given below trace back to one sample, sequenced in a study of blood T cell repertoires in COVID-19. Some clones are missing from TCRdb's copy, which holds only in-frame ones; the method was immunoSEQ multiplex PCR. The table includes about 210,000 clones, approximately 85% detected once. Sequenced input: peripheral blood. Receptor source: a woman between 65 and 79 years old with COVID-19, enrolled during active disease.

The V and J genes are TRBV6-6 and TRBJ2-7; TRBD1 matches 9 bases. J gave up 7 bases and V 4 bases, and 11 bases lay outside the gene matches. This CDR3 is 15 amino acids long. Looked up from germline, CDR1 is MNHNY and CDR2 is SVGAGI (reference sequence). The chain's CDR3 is CASSSSGQGIREQYF. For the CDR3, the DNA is TGTGCCAGCAGTTCTTCCGGACAGGGGATTAGGGAGCAGTACTTC.

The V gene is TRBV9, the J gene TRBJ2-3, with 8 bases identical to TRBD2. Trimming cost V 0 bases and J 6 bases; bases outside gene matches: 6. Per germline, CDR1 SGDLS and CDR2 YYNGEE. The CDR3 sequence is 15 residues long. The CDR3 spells CASSVGVSGVDTQYF. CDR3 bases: TGTGCCAGCAGCGTAGGAGTTAGCGGGGTGGATACGCAGTATTTT.

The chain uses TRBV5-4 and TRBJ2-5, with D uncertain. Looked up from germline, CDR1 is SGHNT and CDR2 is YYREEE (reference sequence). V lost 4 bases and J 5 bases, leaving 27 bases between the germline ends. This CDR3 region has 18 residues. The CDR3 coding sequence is TGTGCCAGCAGCCATTCAAGGAAGGTATATCCGCCGGGTGAGACCCAGTACTTC. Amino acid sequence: CASSHSRKVYPPGETQYF.

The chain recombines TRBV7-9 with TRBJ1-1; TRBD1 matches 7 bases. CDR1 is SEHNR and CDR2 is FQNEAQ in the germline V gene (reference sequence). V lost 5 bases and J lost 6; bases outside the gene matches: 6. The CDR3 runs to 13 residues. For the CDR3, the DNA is TGTGCCAGCAGCCCCAGACAGGGTCCTGAAGCTTTCTTT. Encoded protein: CASSPRQGPEAFF.

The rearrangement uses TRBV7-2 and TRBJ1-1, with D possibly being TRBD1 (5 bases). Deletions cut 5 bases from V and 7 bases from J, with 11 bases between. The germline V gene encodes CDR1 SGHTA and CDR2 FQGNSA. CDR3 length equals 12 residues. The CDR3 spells CASSMGQYEAFF. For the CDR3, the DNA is TGTGCCAGCAGCATGGGGCAGTATGAAGCTTTCTTT.

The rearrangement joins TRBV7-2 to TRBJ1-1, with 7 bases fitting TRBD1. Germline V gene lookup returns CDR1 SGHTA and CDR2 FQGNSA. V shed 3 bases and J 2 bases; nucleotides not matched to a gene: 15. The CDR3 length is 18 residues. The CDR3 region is CASSFPAADRAFNTEAFF. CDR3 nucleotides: TGTGCCAGCAGCTTCCCCGCCGCTGACAGGGCTTTTAACACTGAAGCTTTCTTT.

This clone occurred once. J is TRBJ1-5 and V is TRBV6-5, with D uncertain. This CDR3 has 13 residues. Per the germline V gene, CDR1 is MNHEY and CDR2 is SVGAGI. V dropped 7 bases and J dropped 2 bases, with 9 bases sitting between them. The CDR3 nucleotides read TGTGCCAGCATGGTCAGCGGCAATCAGCCCCAGCATTTT. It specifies CASMVSGNQPQHF.

Here the CDR3 DNA reads TGTGCCAGCAGTCCACAGGGGGCTAAAACAGAGACCCAGTACTTC. Translated, it gives CASSPQGAKTETQYF. The rearrangement joins TRBV6-4 to TRBJ2-5; 9 bases match TRBD1. The V and J ends lost 5 bases and 4 bases, in that order; junction bases with no gene match: 8. The CDR3 totals 15 residues. CDR1 and CDR2 from the germline V gene are MRHNA and SNTAGT.

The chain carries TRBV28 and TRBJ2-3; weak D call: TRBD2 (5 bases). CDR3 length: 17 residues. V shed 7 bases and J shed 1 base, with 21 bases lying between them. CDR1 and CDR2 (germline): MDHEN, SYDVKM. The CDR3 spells CASNLKGVAARTDTQYF. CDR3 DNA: TGTGCCAGCAATCTTAAGGGAGTGGCAGCCCGCACAGATACGCAGTATTTT. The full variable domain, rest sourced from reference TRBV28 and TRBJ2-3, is DVKVTQSSRYLVKRTGEKVFLECVQDMDHENMFWYRQDPGLGLRLIYFSYDVKMKEKGDIPEGYSVSREKKERFSLILESASTNQTSMYLCASNLKGVAARTDTQYFGPGTRLTVL.

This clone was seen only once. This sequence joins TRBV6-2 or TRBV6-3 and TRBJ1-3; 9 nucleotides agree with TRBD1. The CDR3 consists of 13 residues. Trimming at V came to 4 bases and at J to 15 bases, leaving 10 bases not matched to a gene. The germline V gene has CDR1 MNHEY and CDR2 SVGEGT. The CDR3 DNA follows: TGTGCCAGCAGTTCGGTCCGGGACAGGGAGAAATATTTT. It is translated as CASSSVRDREKYF.

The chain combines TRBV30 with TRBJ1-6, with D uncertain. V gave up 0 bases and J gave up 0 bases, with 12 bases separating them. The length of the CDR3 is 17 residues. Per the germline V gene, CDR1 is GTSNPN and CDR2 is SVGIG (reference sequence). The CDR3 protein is CAWSVRHTGSYNSPLHF. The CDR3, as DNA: TGTGCCTGGAGTGTACGACATACCGGCTCCTATAATTCACCCCTCCACTTT.

CDR3 in DNA: TGTGCCAGTACCCGAGCGGGAGGTAACAATGAGCAGTTCTTC. Protein product: CASTRAGGNNEQFF. This chain uses TRBV19 with TRBJ2-1, with 9 bases matching TRBD2. The germline V gene encodes CDR1 LNHDA and CDR2 SQIVND (reference sequence). This CDR3 region has 14 residues. V lost 7 bases, J lost 5 bases, and 6 bases stayed unmatched.

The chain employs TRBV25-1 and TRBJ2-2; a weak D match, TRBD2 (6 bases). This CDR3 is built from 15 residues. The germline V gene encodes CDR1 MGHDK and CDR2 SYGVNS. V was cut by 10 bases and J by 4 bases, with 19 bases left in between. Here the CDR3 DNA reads TGTGCCACCAGAGGACTACCCGGTGGCACCGGGGAGCTGTTTTTT. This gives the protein CATRGLPGGTGELFF.